This T cell receptor (beta chain) derives from a study of CD8 T cells in ankylosing spondylitis. Study-wide findings and caveats: Earlier authors reported some of these motif variants in reactive arthritis synovial fluid and blood. Reportedly, significant enrichment of disease-linked clones occurred in matched ankylosing spondylitis synovial fluid. Blood from ankylosing spondylitis patients appeared to carry a characteristic roughly 8-variant TCR beta motif.

Scientists made TCR beta libraries using quantitative 5'-RACE with molecular barcodes. TCRdb reanalysed the 5' RACE reads using MiXCR and keeps one entry per CDR3 protein. In the table there are about 160,000 distinct CDR3 sequences, just over 9.5% of which are singletons. This clonotype has more than one count but fewer than ten. Its antigen remains unidentified. The specimen sequenced was blood, either unsorted or a sorted T cell fraction (not recorded which). This receptor was taken from a female donor with ankylosing spondylitis or in good health (not recorded which).

For the CDR3, the DNA is TGTGCCAGCAGGGCAACCATGCAGGGGGAAGGGACGGGTACGCAGTATTTT. It yields the protein CASRATMQGEGTGTQYF. J is TRBJ2-3 and V is TRBV27; 7 positions match TRBD1. J lost 8 bases, V lost 6 bases, and 20 bases had no gene match. This CDR3 has 17 amino acids. CDR1 and CDR2 (germline): MNHEY, SMNVEV (reference sequence).